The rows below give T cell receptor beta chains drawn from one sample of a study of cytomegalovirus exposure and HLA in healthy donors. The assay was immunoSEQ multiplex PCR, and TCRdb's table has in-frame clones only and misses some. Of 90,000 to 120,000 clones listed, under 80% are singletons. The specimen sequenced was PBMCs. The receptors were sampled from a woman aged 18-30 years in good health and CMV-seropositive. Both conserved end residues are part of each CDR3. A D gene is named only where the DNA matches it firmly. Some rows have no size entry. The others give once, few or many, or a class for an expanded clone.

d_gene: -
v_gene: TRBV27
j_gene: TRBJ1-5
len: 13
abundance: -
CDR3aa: CASSGGVNQPQHF
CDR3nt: TGTGCCAGCAGCGGGGGGGTCAATCAGCCCCAGCATTTT

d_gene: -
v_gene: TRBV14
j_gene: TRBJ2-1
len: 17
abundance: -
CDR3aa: CASSRQGPSASYNEQFF
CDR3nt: TGTGCCAGCAGCCGGCAAGGGCCTAGCGCATCTTACAATGAGCAGTTCTTC

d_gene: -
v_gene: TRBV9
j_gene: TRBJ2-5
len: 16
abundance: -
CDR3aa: CASSVGATRNQETQYF
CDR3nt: TGTGCCAGCAGCGTAGGGGCCACACGTAACCAAGAGACCCAGTACTTC

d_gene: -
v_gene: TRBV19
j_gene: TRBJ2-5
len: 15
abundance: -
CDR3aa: CASKIRGGGEETQYF
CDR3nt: TGTGCCAGTAAGATCCGGGGTGGGGGCGAAGAGACCCAGTACTTC

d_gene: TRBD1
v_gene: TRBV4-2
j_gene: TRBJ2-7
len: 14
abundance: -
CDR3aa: CASSIRQGPYEQYF
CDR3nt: TGTGCCAGCAGCATCCGACAGGGCCCGTACGAGCAGTACTTC

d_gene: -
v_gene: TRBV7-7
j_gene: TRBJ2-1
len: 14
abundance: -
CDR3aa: CASSLGRGYNEQFF
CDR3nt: TGTGCTAGCAGCTTGGGCAGGGGTTACAATGAGCAGTTCTTC

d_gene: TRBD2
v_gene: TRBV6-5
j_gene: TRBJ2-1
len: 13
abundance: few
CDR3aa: CASNRAGGYWQFF
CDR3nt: TGTGCCAGCAATAGAGCGGGAGGGTATTGGCAGTTCTTC

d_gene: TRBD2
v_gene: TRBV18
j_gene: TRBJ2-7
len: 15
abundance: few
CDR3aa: CASSPPSSGRYEQYF
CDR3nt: TGTGCCAGCTCACCACCTTCTAGCGGGAGATACGAGCAGTACTTC

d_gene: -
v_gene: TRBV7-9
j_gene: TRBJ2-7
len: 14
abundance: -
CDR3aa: CSSSLLLANHEQYF
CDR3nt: TGTTCCAGCAGCTTACTACTAGCTAACCACGAGCAGTACTTC

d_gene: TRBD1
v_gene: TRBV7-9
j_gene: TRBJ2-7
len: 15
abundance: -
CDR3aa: CAIFGGTGVGYEQYF
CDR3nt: TGTGCCATCTTCGGCGGGACAGGGGTCGGCTACGAGCAGTACTTC

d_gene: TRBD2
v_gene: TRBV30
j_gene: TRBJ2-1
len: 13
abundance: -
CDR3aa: CAWFAGGTNEQFF
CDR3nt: TGTGCCTGGTTTGCGGGAGGGACCAATGAGCAGTTCTTC

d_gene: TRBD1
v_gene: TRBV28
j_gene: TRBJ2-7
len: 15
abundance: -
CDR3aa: CASSPGTGSSYEQYF
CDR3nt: TGTGCCAGCAGCCCAGGGACAGGGAGCTCCTACGAGCAGTACTTC

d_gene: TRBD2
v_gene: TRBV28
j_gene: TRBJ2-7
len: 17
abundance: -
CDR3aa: CASSALFGAGFSYEQYF
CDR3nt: TGTGCCAGCAGCGCTCTCTTCGGAGCGGGATTCTCCTACGAGCAGTACTTC

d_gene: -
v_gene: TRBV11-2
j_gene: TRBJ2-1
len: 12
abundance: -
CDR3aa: CASTLLYNEQFF
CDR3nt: TGTGCCAGCACCCTCCTATACAATGAGCAGTTCTTC

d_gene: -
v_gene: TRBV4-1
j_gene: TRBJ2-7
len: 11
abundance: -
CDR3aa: CASSQGTEQYF
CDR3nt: TGCGCCAGCAGCCAAGGGACTGAGCAGTACTTC

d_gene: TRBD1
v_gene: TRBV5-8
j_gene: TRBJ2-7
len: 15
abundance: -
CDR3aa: CASSLPGQVAIEQYF
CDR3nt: TGTGCCAGCAGCTTACCGGGACAGGTCGCGATCGAGCAGTACTTC

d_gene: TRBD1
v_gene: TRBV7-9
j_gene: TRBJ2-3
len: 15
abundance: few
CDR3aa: CASSRTGAPSDTQYF
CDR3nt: TGTGCCAGCAGCCGAACAGGGGCCCCCTCCGATACGCAGTATTTT

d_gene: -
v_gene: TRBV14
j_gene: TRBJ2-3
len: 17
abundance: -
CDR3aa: CASSRLGSGRGTDTQYF
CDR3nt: TGTGCCAGCAGCCGCCTAGGCAGTGGCCGTGGAACAGATACGCAGTATTTT

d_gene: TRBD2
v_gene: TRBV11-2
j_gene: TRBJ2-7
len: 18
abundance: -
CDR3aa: CASSLPRLAGGSSYEQYF
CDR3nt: TGTGCCAGCAGCCTTCCCAGGCTAGCGGGAGGATCCTCCTACGAGCAGTACTTC

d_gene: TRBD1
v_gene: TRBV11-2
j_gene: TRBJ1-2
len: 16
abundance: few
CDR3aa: CASSSPRSDRGVGYTF
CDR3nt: TGTGCCAGCAGCTCCCCCCGCTCCGACAGGGGAGTTGGCTACACCTTC

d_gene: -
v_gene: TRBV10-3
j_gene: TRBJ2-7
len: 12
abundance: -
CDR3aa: CAINSQGREQYF
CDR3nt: TGTGCCATTAATTCACAGGGTCGCGAGCAGTACTTC

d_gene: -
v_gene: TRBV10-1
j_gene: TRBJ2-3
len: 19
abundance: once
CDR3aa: CASRQTSSGPIAETDTQYF
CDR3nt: TGCGCCAGCAGGCAGACTAGTTCGGGCCCTATCGCGGAGACAGATACGCAGTATTTT

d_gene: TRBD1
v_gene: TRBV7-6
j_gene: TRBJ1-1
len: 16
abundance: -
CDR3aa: CASSLVMTGGDTEAFF
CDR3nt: TGTGCCAGCAGCTTAGTGATGACAGGGGGGGACACTGAAGCTTTCTTT

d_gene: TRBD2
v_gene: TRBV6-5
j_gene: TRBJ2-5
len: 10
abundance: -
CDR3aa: CASAGGTQYF
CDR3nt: TGTGCCAGCGCGGGGGGGACCCAGTACTTC

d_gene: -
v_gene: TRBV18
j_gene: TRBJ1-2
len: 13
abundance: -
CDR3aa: CASSPGGIYGYTF
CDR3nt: TGTGCCAGCTCACCTGGGGGGATCTATGGCTACACCTTC

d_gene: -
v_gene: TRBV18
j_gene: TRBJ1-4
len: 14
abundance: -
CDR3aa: CASSSGTSGEKLFF
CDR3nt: TGTGCCAGCTCGTCCGGGACATCAGGTGAAAAACTGTTTTTT

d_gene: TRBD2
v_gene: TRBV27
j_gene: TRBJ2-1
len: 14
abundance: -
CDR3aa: CASIKRDAHNEQFF
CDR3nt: TGTGCCAGCATAAAGCGGGACGCTCACAATGAGCAGTTCTTC

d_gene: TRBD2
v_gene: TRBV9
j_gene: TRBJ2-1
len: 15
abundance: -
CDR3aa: CASSVSSGSYNEQFF
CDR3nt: TGTGCCAGCAGCGTGTCTAGCGGGTCCTACAATGAGCAGTTCTTC

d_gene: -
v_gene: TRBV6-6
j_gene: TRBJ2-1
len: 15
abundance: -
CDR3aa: CASSYSPSSGDEQFF
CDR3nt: TGTGCCAGCAGTTACTCCCCCTCATCCGGGGATGAGCAGTTCTTC

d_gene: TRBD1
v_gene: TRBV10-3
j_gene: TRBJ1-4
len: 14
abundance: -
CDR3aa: CAISDRTGNEKLFF
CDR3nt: TGTGCCATCAGTGATAGGACAGGGAATGAAAAACTGTTTTTT

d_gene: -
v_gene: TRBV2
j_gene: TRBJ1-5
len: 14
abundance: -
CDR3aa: CASVDSYSNQPQHF
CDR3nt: TGTGCCAGCGTGGACAGCTATAGCAATCAGCCCCAGCATTTT

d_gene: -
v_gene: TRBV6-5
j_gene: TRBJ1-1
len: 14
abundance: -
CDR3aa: CASTGYGMNTEAFF
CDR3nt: TGTGCCAGCACTGGATACGGGATGAACACTGAAGCTTTCTTT

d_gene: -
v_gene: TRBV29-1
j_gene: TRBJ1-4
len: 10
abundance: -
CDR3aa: CSVGAEKLFF
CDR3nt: TGCAGCGTGGGGGCGGAAAAACTGTTTTTT

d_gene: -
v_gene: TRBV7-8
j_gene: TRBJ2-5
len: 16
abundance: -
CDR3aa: CASSLVGGARQETQYF
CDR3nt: TGTGCCAGCAGCTTAGTTGGGGGGGCCCGCCAAGAGACCCAGTACTTC

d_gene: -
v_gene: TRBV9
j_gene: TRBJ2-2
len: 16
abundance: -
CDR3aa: CASSVELRTNTGELFF
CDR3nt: TGTGCCAGCAGCGTAGAATTGCGGACGAACACCGGGGAGCTGTTTTTT

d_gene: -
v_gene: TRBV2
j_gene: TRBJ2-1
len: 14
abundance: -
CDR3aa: CATRTNNLVYEQFF
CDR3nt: TGTGCCACCCGGACTAACAACCTGGTATATGAGCAGTTCTTC

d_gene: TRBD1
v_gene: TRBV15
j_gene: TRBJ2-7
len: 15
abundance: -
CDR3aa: CATSRERGPVYEQYF
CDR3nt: TGTGCCACCAGCAGAGAGAGGGGGCCAGTGTACGAGCAGTACTTC

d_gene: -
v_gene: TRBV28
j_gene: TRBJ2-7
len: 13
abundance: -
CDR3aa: CASRPGAAYEQYF
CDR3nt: TGTGCCAGCAGACCAGGGGCCGCCTACGAGCAGTACTTC

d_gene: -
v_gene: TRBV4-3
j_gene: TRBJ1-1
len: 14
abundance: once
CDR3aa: CASSQDLGGTEAFF
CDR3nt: TGCGCCAGCAGCCAAGATTTGGGAGGCACTGAAGCTTTCTTT

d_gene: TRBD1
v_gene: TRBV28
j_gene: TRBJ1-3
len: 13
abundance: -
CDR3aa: CASRNRGPNTIYF
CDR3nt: TGTGCCAGCAGGAACAGGGGGCCGAACACCATATATTTT

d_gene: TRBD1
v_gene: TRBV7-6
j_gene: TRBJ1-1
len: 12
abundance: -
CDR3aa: CASSEGQGVAFF
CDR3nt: TGTGCCAGCAGCGAGGGACAGGGGGTAGCTTTCTTT

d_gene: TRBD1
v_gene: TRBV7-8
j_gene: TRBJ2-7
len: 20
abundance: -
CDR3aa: CASSANTGTGERRGSYEQYF
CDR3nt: TGTGCCAGCAGCGCTAATACCGGGACAGGGGAACGGAGGGGATCCTACGAGCAGTACTTC

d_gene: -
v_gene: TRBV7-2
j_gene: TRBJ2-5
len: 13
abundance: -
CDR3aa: CASSLSRRETQYF
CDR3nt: TGTGCCAGCAGCTTATCCCGGCGGGAGACCCAGTACTTC

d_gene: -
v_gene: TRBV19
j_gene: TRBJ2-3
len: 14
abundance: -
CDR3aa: CASSINRASDTQYF
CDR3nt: TGTGCCAGTAGTATAAACAGGGCCTCAGATACGCAGTATTTT

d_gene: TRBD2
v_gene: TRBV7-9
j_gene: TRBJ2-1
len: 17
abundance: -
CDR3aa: CASSSNRLAGQYNEQFF
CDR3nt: TGTGCCAGCAGCTCAAATAGACTAGCGGGCCAGTACAATGAGCAGTTCTTC

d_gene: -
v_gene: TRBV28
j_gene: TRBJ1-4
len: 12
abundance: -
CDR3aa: CATQGFNEKLFF
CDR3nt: TGTGCCACTCAGGGTTTTAATGAAAAACTGTTTTTT

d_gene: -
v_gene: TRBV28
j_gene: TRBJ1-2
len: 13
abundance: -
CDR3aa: CASDTEANYGYTF
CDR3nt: TGTGCCAGCGATACAGAAGCTAACTATGGCTACACCTTC

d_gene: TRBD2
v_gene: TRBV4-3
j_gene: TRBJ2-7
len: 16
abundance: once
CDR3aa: CASSQASGGAFYEQYF
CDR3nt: TGCGCCAGCAGCCAAGCTAGCGGAGGTGCCTTCTACGAGCAGTACTTC

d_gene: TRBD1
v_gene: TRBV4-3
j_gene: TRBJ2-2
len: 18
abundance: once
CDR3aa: CASSQPPRDRASAGELFF
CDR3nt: TGCGCCAGCAGCCAACCCCCCCGCGACAGGGCGAGCGCCGGGGAGCTGTTTTTT

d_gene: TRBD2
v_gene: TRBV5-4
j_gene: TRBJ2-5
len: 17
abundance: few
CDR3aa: CASSRGLAGGIQETQYF
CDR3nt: TGTGCCAGCAGCCGAGGACTAGCGGGAGGCATCCAAGAGACCCAGTACTTC

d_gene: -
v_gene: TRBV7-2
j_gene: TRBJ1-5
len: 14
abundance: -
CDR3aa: CASSSPVSNQPQHF
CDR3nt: TGTGCCAGCAGCTCCCCGGTTAGCAATCAGCCCCAGCATTTT